This T cell receptor beta chain was observed in a study of shared clonotypes between healthy human individuals. Profiled with immunoSEQ multiplex PCR; TCRdb holds only in-frame clones, not every one. Here the sample spans about 520,000 clones, approximately 95% being singletons. The CDR3 loop spans 20 amino acids. Germline V lookup: CDR1 MNHNS, CDR2 SASEGT. J lost 5 bases, V lost 4 bases, and 22 bases had no gene match. All donors were healthy HIV-negative adults lacking recent acute infections or vaccinations. Into CD45RA+ naive and CD45RA-negative memory subsets, the CD4+ cells were split. Material for sequencing was naive CD4+ T cells sorted from blood. Regarding subset: CD45RA+ positively selected. This TCR derives from a woman aged 25 to 39 in good health. The rearrangement joins TRBV6-1 to TRBJ2-5; 10 bases map to TRBD2. The CDR3 nucleotides read TGTGCCAGCAGTGGAGAGGTGGCTAGTCTAAGCGGGAGGGCCTGGGAGACCCAGTACTTC. Its protein product is CASSGEVASLSGRAWETQYF.